Listed below are T cell receptor beta chains from one sample, sequenced in a study of blood T cell repertoires in COVID-19. Generated by immunoSEQ multiplex PCR, the TCRdb table keeps only in-frame clones and is missing some. Of 100,000 to 150,000 clones in the sample, approximately 74% were seen once. Sequenced: peripheral blood. The receptors were gathered from a woman between 65 and 79 years old with acute or convalescent COVID-19. The CDR3 runs from the conserved cysteine through the conserved F or W. D genes are given only for firm matches. Where a row states a size, it is once, few, many or the class of an expanded clone; other rows omit it.

>TRBV7-2|TRBD2|few|TRBJ2-3
CASSLLAGGPTDTQYF
TGTGCCAGCAGCTTATTGGCGGGGGGGCCGACAGATACGCAGTATTTT
>TRBV24-1|NA|NA|TRBJ1-5
CATSGSERAQPQHF
TGTGCCACCAGTGGTTCCGAGAGGGCTCAGCCCCAGCATTTT
>TRBV6-5|NA|NA|TRBJ2-5
CASRRDIQETQYF
TGTGCCAGCAGGAGGGACATCCAAGAGACCCAGTACTTC
>TRBV5-6|NA|NA|TRBJ1-5
CASSFRQGSNQPQHF
TGTGCCAGCAGCTTTAGGCAGGGTAGCAATCAGCCCCAGCATTTT
>TRBV7-8|NA|NA|TRBJ2-5
CASSLGGAGEETQYF
TGTGCCAGCAGCTTAGGTGGGGCAGGGGAAGAGACCCAGTACTTC
>TRBV28|NA|NA|TRBJ1-2
CASSQGGVSYGYTF
TGTGCCAGCAGCCAAGGGGGTGTCAGCTATGGCTACACCTTC
>TRBV28|NA|NA|TRBJ1-5
CASSLQSGGNQPQHF
TGTGCCAGCAGTTTACAGTCAGGGGGCAATCAGCCCCAGCATTTT
>TRBV28|TRBD1|NA|TRBJ2-6
CASSSVTGQGANVLTF
TGTGCCAGCAGTTCCGTGACAGGGCAGGGGGCCAACGTCCTGACTTTC
>TRBV5-8|NA|NA|TRBJ2-7
CASSGTGYEQYF
TGTGCCAGCAGCGGCACAGGATACGAGCAGTACTTC
>TRBV4-3|TRBD1|NA|TRBJ2-1
CALGQSYNEQFF
TGCGCCTTGGGACAGTCCTACAATGAGCAGTTCTTC
>TRBV11-3|NA|NA|TRBJ1-2
CASSSGGYTF
TGTGCCAGCAGCTCAGGTGGCTACACCTTC
>TRBV4-3|NA|NA|TRBJ1-5
CASSRELGGYGNQPQHF
TGCGCCAGCAGCCGGGAGCTGGGGGGATACGGCAATCAGCCCCAGCATTTT
>TRBV9|TRBD2|NA|TRBJ2-5
CASSAYRGGETQYF
TGTGCCAGCAGCGCCTATCGGGGGGGGGAGACCCAGTACTTC
>TRBV30|NA|NA|TRBJ2-7
CAWSPRGGTYEQYF
TGTGCCTGGAGCCCCCGGGGAGGAACCTACGAGCAGTACTTC
>TRBV27|NA|NA|TRBJ1-1
CASSFKQGGTEAFF
TGTGCCAGCAGTTTTAAACAGGGTGGGACTGAAGCTTTCTTT
>TRBV28|NA|once|TRBJ2-1
CASSWDPRRGGDREQFF
TGTGCCAGCAGTTGGGACCCCCGGAGAGGCGGGGATAGGGAGCAGTTCTTC
>TRBV5-1|NA|NA|TRBJ2-2
CASSLDYTGELFF
TGCGCCAGCAGCCTAGATTACACCGGGGAGCTGTTTTTT
>TRBV19|NA|NA|TRBJ1-2
CASSIQDSSYGYTF
TGTGCCAGTAGTATACAGGACAGTTCCTATGGCTACACCTTC
>TRBV3-1/TRBV3-2|TRBD2|few|TRBJ2-1
CASSQGLAGGLSEQFF
TGTGCCAGCAGCCAAGGACTAGCGGGGGGGCTAAGTGAGCAGTTCTTC
>TRBV5-1|NA|NA|TRBJ2-2
CASSLRGDTGELFF
TGCGCCAGCAGTCTCAGGGGGGACACCGGGGAGCTGTTTTTT
>TRBV3-1/TRBV3-2|NA|NA|TRBJ1-3
CASSRGGSGNTIYF
TGTGCCAGCAGCCGGGGAGGCTCTGGAAACACCATATATTTT
>TRBV25-1|NA|NA|TRBJ1-1
CASSESYMGTSNTEAFF
TGTGCCAGCAGTGAGTCATATATGGGGACATCGAACACTGAAGCTTTCTTT
>TRBV5-1|NA|NA|TRBJ2-7
CASSPNAGAHEQYF
TGCGCCAGCAGTCCCAACGCGGGGGCTCACGAGCAGTACTTC
>TRBV19|NA|NA|TRBJ1-5
CASSIGAGRDSNQPQHF
TGTGCCAGTAGTATAGGCGCGGGACGGGATAGCAATCAGCCCCAGCATTTT
>TRBV7-2|NA|NA|TRBJ1-2
CASSLLGLANYGYTF
TGTGCCAGCAGCTTGCTGGGTCTAGCTAACTATGGCTACACCTTC
>TRBV13|NA|NA|TRBJ2-3
CASSLYGLQGLASTDTQYF
TGTGCCAGCAGCTTATACGGGCTACAGGGATTAGCAAGCACAGATACGCAGTATTTT
>TRBV4-1|NA|NA|TRBJ1-4
CASSPGVANEKLFF
TGCGCCAGCAGCCCTGGAGTGGCTAATGAAAAACTGTTTTTT
>TRBV28|TRBD2|few|TRBJ2-3
CASSPRLAGVTDTQYF
TGTGCCAGCAGTCCAAGACTAGCGGGAGTTACAGATACGCAGTATTTT
>TRBV6-5|NA|NA|TRBJ2-5
CASRLQETQYF
TGTGCCAGCAGATTACAAGAGACCCAGTACTTC
>TRBV4-1|NA|NA|TRBJ2-5
CASSQEVAEETQYF
TGCGCCAGCAGCCAAGAAGTGGCAGAAGAGACCCAGTACTTC
>TRBV7-2|NA|once|TRBJ1-6
CASSLAGGLANSPLHF
TGTGCCAGCAGCTTAGCGGGGGGGTTGGCTAATTCACCCCTCCACTTT
>TRBV7-6|NA|NA|TRBJ2-6
CASSLGGLSSGANVLTF
TGTGCCAGCAGCTTAGGGGGGCTTTCCTCTGGGGCCAACGTCCTGACTTTC
>TRBV12-3/TRBV12-4|NA|NA|TRBJ1-4
CASTGREGEKLFF
TGTGCCAGCACCGGCAGGGAGGGCGAAAAACTGTTTTTT
>TRBV5-3|NA|NA|TRBJ1-3
CARSLEGSSGNTIYF
TGTGCCAGAAGCTTGGAGGGGTCCTCTGGAAACACCATATATTTT
>TRBV5-1|TRBD2|NA|TRBJ2-5
CASSKTTSGSQETQYF
TGCGCCAGCAGCAAAACGACTAGCGGGAGTCAAGAGACCCAGTACTTC
>TRBV5-1|NA|NA|TRBJ2-2
CASSLGQYTGELFF
TGCGCCAGCAGCTTGGGGCAGTACACCGGGGAGCTGTTTTTT
>TRBV5-1|NA|NA|TRBJ2-3
CASSLDGQLDTQYF
TGCGCCAGCAGCTTGGATGGACAACTAGATACGCAGTATTTT
>TRBV20-1|NA|NA|TRBJ1-2
CSASYRDNYGYTF
TGCAGTGCTAGTTACCGGGATAACTATGGCTACACCTTC
>TRBV19|NA|NA|TRBJ1-4
CASSMDSNNEKLFF
TGTGCCAGTAGTATGGACAGCAATAATGAAAAACTGTTTTTT
>TRBV19|TRBD2|few|TRBJ2-7
CASRVAGDYGEQYF
TGTGCCAGTAGAGTAGCGGGAGACTACGGCGAGCAGTACTTC
>TRBV5-1|NA|NA|TRBJ1-1
CASSLIPGSDTEAFF
TGCGCCAGCAGCTTGATCCCGGGGTCCGACACTGAAGCTTTCTTT
>TRBV2|NA|NA|TRBJ1-1
CASSNSLGGRGATEAFF
TGTGCCAGCAGTAACTCCCTGGGGGGGAGAGGAGCCACTGAAGCTTTCTTT
>TRBV3-1/TRBV3-2|NA|NA|TRBJ2-7
CASSQVRDSPQYF
TGTGCCAGCAGCCAAGTCCGGGACTCCCCGCAGTACTTC
>TRBV6-5|NA|NA|TRBJ1-5
CASRPTGLSNQPQHF
TGTGCCAGCAGGCCAACAGGGTTGAGCAATCAGCCCCAGCATTTT
>TRBV5-4|TRBD1|NA|TRBJ2-5
CASSPIDRVETQYF
TGTGCCAGCAGCCCAATAGACAGGGTGGAGACCCAGTACTTC
>TRBV5-5|TRBD1|few|TRBJ1-2
CASSVQGDYGYTF
TGTGCCAGCAGCGTCCAGGGGGACTATGGCTACACCTTC
>TRBV6-1|TRBD1|NA|TRBJ1-2
CASSERQGGPYGYTF
TGTGCCAGCAGTGAACGGCAGGGGGGCCCCTATGGCTACACCTTC
>TRBV6-1|TRBD1|NA|TRBJ2-1
CASGTGDMNGQFF
TGTGCCAGCGGGACAGGGGACATGAACGGGCAGTTCTTC
>TRBV28|NA|NA|TRBJ2-3
CASTGTAKDTQYF
TGTGCCAGCACCGGGACTGCCAAAGATACGCAGTATTTT
>TRBV28|NA|NA|TRBJ2-7
CASSLHGGRGLGEQYF
TGTGCCAGCAGTTTACATGGTGGGAGGGGGTTAGGCGAGCAGTACTTC
>TRBV30|NA|NA|TRBJ1-4
CAWSTGLTTNEKLFF
TGTGCCTGGAGCACAGGGCTGACAACTAATGAAAAACTGTTTTTT
>TRBV7-9|NA|NA|TRBJ2-3
CASSFGGVSTDTQYF
TGTGCCAGCAGCTTCGGGGGTGTTAGCACAGATACGCAGTATTTT
>TRBV18|NA|once|TRBJ1-4
CASSFGTQKLFF
TGTGCCAGCTCATTCGGTACTCAAAAACTGTTTTTT
>TRBV5-8|NA|NA|TRBJ2-1
CASSLYRGASYNEQFF
TGTGCCAGCAGCTTGTATCGGGGGGCCTCCTACAATGAGCAGTTCTTC
>TRBV5-6|NA|NA|TRBJ1-2
CASSLLGQSHLFSGYTF
TGTGCCAGCAGCTTGCTAGGACAGAGTCACCTATTCTCTGGCTACACCTTC